This TCR beta chain was captured by sequencing in a study of glioma-infiltrating T cells. General study results and limits: Only very few CDR3 sequences appeared in both tissue and blood. Tissue-blood divergence was below expectation in non-neoplastic patients, above in gliomas.

Deletions cut 0 bases from V and 0 bases from J, with 9 bases between. The CDR3 is 16 amino acids. Germline CDR1 and CDR2: MNHNS and SASEGT. This clonotype has at least ten counts. Its target is not known. Amplification of TCR alpha and beta CDR3 regions from RNA used iRepertoire nested multiplex PCR. Tissue mRNA or PBMC total RNA, about 95-450 ng, went into one-step reverse transcription and amplification. One entry per CDR3 protein, called by TCRdb with MiXCR from the multiplex PCR reads. The data contain roughly 100,000 distinct CDR3 sequences, around 29% of them singletons. The genes are TRBV6-1 and TRBJ1-5; D gene uncertain. This sequence originates from a human donor with low-grade glioma or glioblastoma, undergoing nonglioma brain surgery, or in good health (not recorded which). Sequencing was performed on glioma tissue, nonneoplastic brain tissue, or PBMCs (not recorded which). CDR3 sequence reads: CASSEAQGLSNQPQHF. CDR3 nucleotides: TGTGCCAGCAGTGAAGCGCAAGGGCTTAGCAATCAGCCCCAGCATTTT.